Each of the 19 T cell receptor beta chains below was sequenced from the same sample in a study of T cells in tumors after PD-1 blockade. Using immunoSEQ multiplex PCR, the repertoire was profiled, and TCRdb retains in-frame clones only, with some absent. The table lists around 13,000 clones, approximately 64% of them singletons. The input for sequencing was tumor tissue, taken before anti-PD-1 treatment. These receptors originate from a human donor with cutaneous squamous cell carcinoma.

The chain recombines TRBV11-3 with TRBJ2-3, with TRBD2 matching over 9 bases. This CDR3 contains 15 residues. V lost 8 bases to trimming and J lost 8 bases; unmatched junction nucleotides: 14. Germline lookup yields CDR1 SGHNT and CDR2 YENEEA. In DNA, the CDR3 is TGTGCCAGCGGCAGAAGGCGGGGGGGCCACGTTACGCAGTATTTT. Translation gives CASGRRRGGHVTQYF.

By share, this clone counts as medium-sized (0.01 to 0.1%). The V and J genes are TRBV19 and TRBJ2-1, with 10 bases aligning to TRBD2. V was pared by 6 bases and J by 5 bases, with 4 bases of the junction left unmatched. This CDR3 contains 14 residues. CDR1 is LNHDA and CDR2 is SQIVND in the germline V gene (reference sequence). This CDR3 reads CASSLAGVDNEQFF. The CDR3 region has the DNA TGTGCCAGTAGCCTAGCGGGAGTTGACAATGAGCAGTTCTTC.

This rearrangement joins TRBV11-3 to TRBJ2-6, with TRBD1 identical over 10 bases. The CDR3 length is 17 residues. Germline lookup yields CDR1 SGHNT and CDR2 YENEEA. Trimming cost V 2 bases and J 4 bases; bases outside gene matches: 5. The CDR3 DNA sequence: TGTGCCAGCAGCTTATCCGGGACAGGGGCAGGGGCCAACGTCCTGACTTTC. Protein: CASSLSGTGAGANVLTF. Combining the CDR3 with reference TRBV11-3 and TRBJ2-6 gives the whole variable domain EAGVVQSPRYKIIEKKQPVAFWCNPISGHNTLYWYLQNLGQGPELLIRYENEEAVDDSQLPKDRFSAERLKGVDSTLKIQPAELGDSAVYLCASSLSGTGAGANVLTFGAGSRLTVL.

This clone has just one count. The chain combines TRBV18 with TRBJ2-4, with a tentative D call TRBD1 (8 bases). V was pared by 4 bases and J by 8 bases, with 15 bases between. CDR1 and CDR2 (germline): KGHSH, LQKENI. The CDR3 covers 14 residues. In DNA, the CDR3 is TGTGCCAGCTCACAACAGGGGGGGTTCGACATTCAGTACTTC. Translating gives CASSQQGGFDIQYF.

CDR3 DNA sequence: TGTGCCAGCAGTCCAAATGGGGTCTACGAGCAGTACTTC. It yields the protein CASSPNGVYEQYF. The rearrangement uses TRBV7-2 and TRBJ2-7, with D hard to call. V lost 6 bases and J lost 3, with 12 bases in between. The CDR3 runs to 13 residues. Looked up from germline, CDR1 is SGHTA and CDR2 is FQGNSA.

CDR3 nucleotide sequence: TGTGCCAGCAGTGCCATAAGAACCGGGGAGCTGTTTTTT. It specifies CASSAIRTGELFF. The rearrangement joins TRBV12-3 or TRBV12-4 to TRBJ2-2; D unresolved. V was clipped by 5 bases and J by 5 bases, with 9 bases between them. This CDR3 comprises 13 residues.

V gene TRBV30 combines with J gene TRBJ1-4, with D maybe TRBD1 (5 bases). Trimming pared 2 bases from V and 7 bases from J, leaving 17 bases between. The CDR3 is 15 amino acids. Looked up from germline, CDR1 is GTSNPN and CDR2 is SVGIG (reference sequence). The CDR3 sequence: CAWSQGLRGGEKLFF. CDR3 nucleotides: TGTGCCTGGAGTCAGGGATTGAGAGGCGGTGAAAAACTGTTTTTT.

The chain carries TRBV6-2 or TRBV6-3 and TRBJ2-3; D remains ambiguous. Germline V CDR1 and CDR2: MNHEY, SVGEGT. The ends were cut back, 0 bases at V and 6 bases at J, with 10 bases in the middle. The CDR3 runs 14 residues. The CDR3 reads CASSYSGLGDTQYF. In DNA, the CDR3 is TGTGCCAGCAGTTACTCAGGCCTGGGGGATACGCAGTATTTT.

The chain uses TRBV7-2 and TRBJ2-1; 8 nucleotides match TRBD2. The length of the CDR3 is 16 residues. CDR1 SGHTA and CDR2 FQGNSA come from the germline V gene. V lost 5 bases and J lost 7; bases outside the gene matches: 13. CDR3 protein: CASSRDIRAGANEQFF. Here the CDR3 DNA reads TGTGCCAGCAGCCGCGATATACGAGCGGGAGCGAATGAGCAGTTCTTC.

The chain is built from TRBV11-3 and TRBJ2-3; D is uncertain. The ends were cut back, 4 bases at V and 2 bases at J, with 4 bases in the middle. Looked up from germline, CDR1 is SGHNT and CDR2 is YENEEA. The CDR3 loop spans 12 amino acids. The CDR3 loop is CASSSHTDTQYF. DNA of the CDR3: TGTGCCAGCAGCTCCCACACAGATACGCAGTATTTT.

This clone has more than one count but fewer than ten. J is TRBJ1-1 and V is TRBV19; TRBD1 is a possible D gene (6 bases). Deletions cut 5 bases from V and 7 bases from J, with 17 bases between. In germline, CDR1 is LNHDA, CDR2 SQIVND (reference sequence). The length of the CDR3 is 14 residues. This CDR3 is CASSEQGRAREAFF. The CDR3 nucleotides read TGTGCCAGTAGTGAACAGGGTCGGGCCCGTGAAGCTTTCTTT.

The rearrangement uses TRBV4-3 and TRBJ2-3, with 10 nucleotides matching TRBD2. With 3 bases clipped from V and 0 bases from J, the junction kept 3 bases outside the gene matches. CDR3 length equals 16 residues. The germline V gene has CDR1 LGHNA and CDR2 YSLEER. The CDR3 loop is CASSHQLAGSTDTQYF. CDR3 coding DNA: TGCGCCAGCAGCCACCAACTAGCGGGGAGCACAGATACGCAGTATTTT.

J is TRBJ2-2 and V is TRBV24-1; 15 bases agree with TRBD2. Germline-derived CDR1 and CDR2 are KGHDR and SFDVKD. This CDR3 spans 18 amino acids. Trimming took 4 bases from V and 3 from J; bases not matched to a gene: 5. The CDR3 DNA sequence: TGTGCCACCAGTGACCAGGGACTAGCGGGAGGATACACCGGGGAGCTGTTTTTT. Protein: CATSDQGLAGGYTGELFF.

CDR3 in amino acids: CASSPGPDPYNEQFF. CDR3 DNA: TGTGCCAGCAGTCCGGGACCTGACCCGTACAATGAGCAGTTCTTC. The chain couples TRBV6-5 to TRBJ2-1; D tentatively reads TRBD1 or TRBD2 (5 bases each). With 5 bases removed from V and 4 bases from J, the gap between germline ends came to 15 bases. The CDR3 contains 15 residues. Germline V gene data show CDR1 as MNHEY and CDR2 as SVGAGI.

The CDR3 loop is CASRDTSGANVLTF. The DNA of the CDR3 is TGCGCCAGTAGGGACACCTCTGGGGCCAACGTCCTGACTTTC. The chain uses TRBV5-1 and TRBJ2-6, with D perhaps matching TRBD1 (6 bases). The V end lost 8 bases, the J end lost 0 bases, and 9 bases lay between the germline ends. The CDR3 totals 14 residues. Germline assignment: CDR1 SGHRS and CDR2 YFSETQ.

This clone is termed large (0.1 to 1%). The chain employs TRBV6-1 and TRBJ2-3; TRBD2 matches 9 bases. Looked up from germline, CDR1 is MNHNS and CDR2 is SASEGT. The trim removed 0 bases at V and 0 bases at J, leaving 4 bases unmatched. The CDR3 totals 17 residues. The CDR3 loop is CASSEALAGRSTDTQYF. The CDR3, as DNA: TGTGCCAGCAGTGAAGCACTAGCGGGCCGTAGCACAGATACGCAGTATTTT.

This clone is classed as medium-sized. V usage is TRBV3-1 (or the pseudogene TRBV3-2) and J usage is TRBJ2-2, with 7 nucleotides matching TRBD1. Germline CDR1 reads LGHDT; CDR2 reads YNNKEL (reference sequence). Trimming cost V 0 bases and J 5 bases; bases outside gene matches: 6. The length of the CDR3 is 16 residues. This CDR3 reads CASSQEARGMTGELFF. The CDR3 DNA reads as TGTGCCAGCAGCCAAGAGGCCAGGGGGATGACCGGGGAGCTGTTTTTT.

The chain joins TRBV6-6 to TRBJ2-5; D gene unclear. The germline V gene encodes CDR1 MNHNY and CDR2 SVGAGI (reference sequence). Trimming took off 7 bases at V and 4 bases at J, with 13 bases between the two ends. The CDR3 is 13 amino acids. CDR3 sequence: CASTPRVGETQYF. As DNA, the CDR3 is TGTGCCAGCACCCCCCGAGTGGGAGAGACCCAGTACTTC.

The chain joins TRBV4-1 to TRBJ2-2; 7 bases line up with TRBD2. CDR3 length: 17 residues. Germline V lookup: CDR1 MGHRA, CDR2 YSYEKL. V gave up 1 base and J gave up 2 bases; unmatched junction bases: 7. CDR3 coding DNA: TGCGCCAGCAGCCAAGGCGGTCTAGCGGAAAACACCGGGGAGCTGTTTTTT. It encodes CASSQGGLAENTGELFF.